This T cell receptor (beta chain) derives from a study of T cell repertoires and HLA-DP antigens. Overall study findings and caveats: Naive and memory CD4+ cells were analysed together, not apart.

The ends were cut back, 1 base at V and 0 bases at J, with 9 bases in the middle. From germline, CDR1 is SGHRS and CDR2 YFSETQ. The CDR3 length is 15 residues. Sequencing used immunoSEQ multiplex PCR; TCRdb keeps in-frame clones, though not all of them. In the table there are almost 90,000 clones, 86% of which are singletons. Note on this clone: Its target is not known.

The sequence was obtained from a man aged 45-65 years in good health and CMV-seronegative. Sequenced input: CD4+ T cells from PBMCs. This rearrangement joins TRBV5-1 to TRBJ2-3; possible D gene TRBD2, 5 bases. As DNA, the CDR3 is TGCGCCAGCAGCTTGACGGGGAAGAGCACAGATACGCAGTATTTT. The encoded protein is CASSLTGKSTDTQYF.